This T cell receptor beta chain was obtained from a study of blood T cell repertoires in COVID-19. Germline CDR1 SGHDT, CDR2 YYEEEE. The CDR3 runs 17 residues. V lost 0 bases to trimming and J lost 1 base; unmatched junction nucleotides: 8. Authors' methods: Estimation of nucleated cell counts was performed using reference gene primer amplification. Method: immunoSEQ multiplex PCR; TCRdb's copy keeps in-frame clones and lacks some. V and J calls plus clone size are reproduced from that table; the DNA served to infer D and trimming. In the table there are about 120,000 clones, approximately 83% of which are singletons.

Sequencing input: peripheral blood. The chain joins TRBV5-6 to TRBJ2-5, with 8 bases fitting TRBD1. The sequence came from an older woman with acute or convalescent COVID-19. The chain's CDR3 is CASSLAWRTGLQETQYF. The CDR3 DNA follows: TGTGCCAGCAGCTTGGCCTGGCGGACAGGGCTCCAAGAGACCCAGTACTTC. Using reference TRBV5-6 and TRBJ2-5 for the parts outside the CDR3, the full variable domain is DAGVTQSPTHLIKTRGQQVTLRCSPKSGHDTVSWYQQALGQGPQFIFQYYEEEERQRGNFPDRFSGHQFPNYSSELNVNALLLGDSALYLCASSLAWRTGLQETQYFGPGTRLLVL.